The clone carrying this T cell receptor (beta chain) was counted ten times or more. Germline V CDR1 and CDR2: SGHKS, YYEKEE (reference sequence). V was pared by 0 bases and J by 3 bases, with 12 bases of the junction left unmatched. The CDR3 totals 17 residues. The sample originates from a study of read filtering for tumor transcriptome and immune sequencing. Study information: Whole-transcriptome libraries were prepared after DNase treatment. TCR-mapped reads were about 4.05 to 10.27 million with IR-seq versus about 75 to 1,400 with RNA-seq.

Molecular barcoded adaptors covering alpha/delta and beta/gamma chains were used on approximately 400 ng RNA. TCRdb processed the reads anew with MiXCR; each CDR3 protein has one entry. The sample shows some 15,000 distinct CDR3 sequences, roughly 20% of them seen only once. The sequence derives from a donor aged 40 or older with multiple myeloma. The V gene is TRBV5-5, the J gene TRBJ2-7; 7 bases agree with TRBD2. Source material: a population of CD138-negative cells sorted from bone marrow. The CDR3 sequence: CASSLVAGTLPNYEQYF. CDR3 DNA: TGTGCCAGCAGCTTGGTAGCGGGCACGCTCCCGAACTACGAGCAGTACTTC.